This is a list of T cell receptor beta chains from one sample in a study of spatial heterogeneity in lung cancer. MiXCR, run by TCRdb on the 5' RACE reads, gives a single entry per CDR3 protein. The sample has tens of thousands of distinct CDR3 sequences, around a sixth seen once. The sample consisted of lung tumor tissue, taken at surgery. The receptors derive from a female donor with early-stage non-small cell lung cancer. CDR3s include the opening cysteine and the closing phenylalanine or tryptophan.

TRBV9	TRBJ2-7	16	CASSWDPGQGAGEQYF
TRBV20-1	TRBJ2-7	13	CSARRGRSYEQYF
TRBV4-1	TRBJ2-7	15	CASSQDRAPRWEQYF
TRBV5-1	TRBJ2-3	13	CASERFPADTQYF
TRBV20-1	TRBJ2-3	16	CSARPGTGSSGKTQYF
TRBV6-4	TRBJ2-2	15	CASSRDSSNTGELFF
TRBV30	TRBJ2-1	11	CACWGRTEQFF
TRBV7-6	TRBJ2-2	14	CASNPQWGTGELFF
TRBV29-1	TRBJ2-2	17	CSVELGGLAANTGELFF
TRBV7-2	TRBJ2-1	13	CASSPARKGEQFF
TRBV11-2	TRBJ2-1	18	CASSFSGLAGATDNEQFF
TRBV20-1	TRBJ2-3	15	CSPTWREGATDTQYF
TRBV29-1	TRBJ2-3	18	CSAVPPTLAGEYTDTQYF
TRBV20-1	TRBJ2-4	13	CIPSKQPKNIQYF
TRBV2	TRBJ2-3	15	CASSTPSGKLDTQYF
TRBV20-1	TRBJ2-2	15	CSARDAAGATGELFF
TRBV3-1	TRBJ2-7	13	CASSPEGLYEQYF
TRBV18	TRBJ2-1	11	CASSRGDEQFF
TRBV29-1	TRBJ2-1	14	CSVEVPSGRTVQFF
TRBV7-7	TRBJ2-7	14	CASSLLGEGGEQYF
TRBV20-1	TRBJ2-3	12	CSARISGDTQYF
TRBV27	TRBJ2-3	14	CASMRAGGADTQYF
TRBV27	TRBJ2-3	13	CASSLGHTDTQYF
TRBV6-2/TRBV6-3	TRBJ2-7	11	CASSQRREQYF
TRBV20-1	TRBJ2-1	10	CSVVHNEQFF
TRBV4-1	TRBJ2-1	16	CASSQVASGSSNEQFF
TRBV29-1	TRBJ2-2	14	CSVKTGIDTGELFF
TRBV4-1	TRBJ2-1	16	CASSQDSGFDYNEQFF
TRBV4-2	TRBJ2-1	16	CASSQATSGRIYEQFF
TRBV6-2/TRBV6-3	TRBJ2-1	15	CASSYGGVSNNEQFF
TRBV5-5	TRBJ2-7	15	CASSLGLAASYEQYF
TRBV5-1	TRBJ2-3	13	CASSLAPTDTQYF
TRBV19	TRBJ2-1	15	CASSFQRGAYNEQFF
TRBV7-9	TRBJ2-3	16	CASSLGTGGATDTQYF
TRBV14	TRBJ2-1	14	CASSQADGGDEQFF
TRBV12-3/TRBV12-4	TRBJ2-3	18	CASSPRIRVERETDTQYF
TRBV28	TRBJ2-7	14	CASSGDRVDDEQYF
TRBV5-1	TRBJ2-5	15	CASSLVVGPEETQYF
TRBV5-1	TRBJ2-3	15	CASSTWGQSTDTQYF
TRBV29-1	TRBJ2-5	14	CSVARGTGQETQYF
TRBV5-1	TRBJ2-7	13	CASSPTVPDEQYF
TRBV9	TRBJ2-1	16	CASSVWGTGAYNEQFF
TRBV9	TRBJ2-7	11	CASSRDYEQYF
TRBV5-6	TRBJ2-3	15	CASSSLDSLSDTQYF
TRBV5-4	TRBJ2-3	15	CASSLGVLAGDTQYF
TRBV7-9	TRBJ2-3	14	CASSLTQDTDTQYF
TRBV6-1	TRBJ2-1	12	CASSGYLGEQFF
TRBV28	TRBJ2-1	17	CASSLLDQRSSYNEQFF
TRBV4-2	TRBJ2-3	15	CASSQFQQATDTQYF
TRBV5-1	TRBJ2-7	15	CASSLARFSSYEQYF
TRBV20-1	TRBJ1-6	14	CSASGRRGRLPLHF
TRBV4-1	TRBJ2-1	16	CASSQDLLAVYNEQFF
TRBV12-3/TRBV12-4	TRBJ2-2	15	CASSLSQGATGELFF
TRBV20-1	TRBJ2-7	15	CSASTPRGAGYEQYF
TRBV7-2	TRBJ2-1	16	CASSPTGTSSHNEQFF
TRBV20-1	TRBJ2-3	13	CSATEDLTDTQYF